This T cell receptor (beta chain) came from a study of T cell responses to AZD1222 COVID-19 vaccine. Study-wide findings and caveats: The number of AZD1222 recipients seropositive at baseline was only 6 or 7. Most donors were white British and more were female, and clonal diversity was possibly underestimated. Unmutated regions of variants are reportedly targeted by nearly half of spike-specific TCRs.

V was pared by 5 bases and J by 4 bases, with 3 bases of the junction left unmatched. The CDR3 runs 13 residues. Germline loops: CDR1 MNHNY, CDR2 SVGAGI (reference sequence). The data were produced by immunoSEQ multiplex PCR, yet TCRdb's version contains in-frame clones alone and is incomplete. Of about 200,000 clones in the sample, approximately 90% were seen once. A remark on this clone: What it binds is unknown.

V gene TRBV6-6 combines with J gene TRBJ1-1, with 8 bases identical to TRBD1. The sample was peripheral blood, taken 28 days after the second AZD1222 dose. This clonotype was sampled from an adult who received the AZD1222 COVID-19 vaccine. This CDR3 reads CASSQTGGTEAFF. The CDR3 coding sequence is TGTGCCAGCAGTCAAACAGGGGGCACTGAAGCTTTCTTT.